The 2 T cell receptor beta chains below come from one sample, sequenced in a study of T cells in Graves' hyperthyroidism and ophthalmopathy (dated by TCRdb to the late 2010s). The library was made by multiplex PCR. The run used an Illumina HiSeq 2000. The TCR beta CDR3 regions were amplified from RNA transcripts. The first round of RT-PCR for the TCR CDR3 was performed with the HTBI primer set and the Qiagen OneStep RT-PCR kit. TCRdb applied fastp at Q25 and MiXCR to the public reads, then kept only in-frame beta chains. Rows with one shared CDR3 protein collapse into an entry with the most common genes and DNA. Within this sample are approximately 400,000 distinct CDR3 sequences, with roughly 14% of them counted one time only. Together, the top ten hold about a quarter of the sample. The specimen sequenced was blood. The receptors were gathered from a woman between 18 and 29 years old with Graves' hyperthyroidism that later progressed to Graves' ophthalmopathy.

This clonotype appeared a few times. The DNA for the CDR3 is TGCAGTGCTAGAGACATTATCACCGGGGAGCTGTTTTTT. Translation: CSARDIITGELFF. The chain combines TRBV20-1 with TRBJ2-2; D gene ambiguous. This CDR3 spans 13 amino acids. Trimming left V 0 bases short and J 4 bases short, with 6 bases between. Germline CDR1 and CDR2: DFQATT and SNEGSKA (reference sequence).

This clonotype was counted at least ten times. This chain joins TRBV2 and TRBJ2-1; D gene ambiguous. V was cut by 1 base and J by 7 bases, with 2 bases left in between. CDR3 length equals 11 residues. Germline loops: CDR1 SNHLY, CDR2 FYNNEI. CDR3 sequence: CASSEVNEQFF. In DNA form, the CDR3 reads TGTGCCAGCAGTGAAGTGAATGAGCAGTTCTTC.